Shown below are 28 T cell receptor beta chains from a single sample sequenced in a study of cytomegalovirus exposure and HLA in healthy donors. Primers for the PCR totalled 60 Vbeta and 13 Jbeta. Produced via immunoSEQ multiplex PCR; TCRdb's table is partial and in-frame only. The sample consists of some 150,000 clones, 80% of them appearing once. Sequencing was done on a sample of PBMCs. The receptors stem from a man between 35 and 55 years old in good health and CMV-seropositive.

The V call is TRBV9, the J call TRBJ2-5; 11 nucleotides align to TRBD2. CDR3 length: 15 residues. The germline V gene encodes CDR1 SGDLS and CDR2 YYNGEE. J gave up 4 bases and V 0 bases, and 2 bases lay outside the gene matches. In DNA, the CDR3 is TGTGCCAGCAGCGTAGGCACTAGCGGGGGAGAGACCCAGTACTTC. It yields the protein CASSVGTSGGETQYF.

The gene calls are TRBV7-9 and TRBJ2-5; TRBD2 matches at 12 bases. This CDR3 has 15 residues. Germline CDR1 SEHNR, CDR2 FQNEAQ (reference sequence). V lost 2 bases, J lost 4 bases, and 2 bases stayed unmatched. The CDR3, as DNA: TGTGCCAGCAGCTTACTAGCGGGAGGGCGAGAGACCCAGTACTTC. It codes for CASSLLAGGRETQYF.

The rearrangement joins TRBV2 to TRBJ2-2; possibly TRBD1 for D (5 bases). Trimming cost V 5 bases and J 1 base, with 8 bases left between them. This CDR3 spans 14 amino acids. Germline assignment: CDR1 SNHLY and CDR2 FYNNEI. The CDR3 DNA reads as TGTGCCAGCAGTCTTGGACAGAACACCGGGGAGCTGTTTTTT. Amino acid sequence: CASSLGQNTGELFF. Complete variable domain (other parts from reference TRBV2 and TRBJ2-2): EPEVTQTPSHQVTQMGQEVILRCVPISNHLYFYWYRQILGQKVEFLVSFYNNEISEKSEIFDDQFSVERPDGSNFTLKIRSTKLEDSAMYFCASSLGQNTGELFFGEGSRLTVL.

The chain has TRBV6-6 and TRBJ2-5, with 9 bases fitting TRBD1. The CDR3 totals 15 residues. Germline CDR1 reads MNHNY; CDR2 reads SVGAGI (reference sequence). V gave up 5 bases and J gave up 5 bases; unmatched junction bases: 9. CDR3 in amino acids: CASSGTGGVMETQYF. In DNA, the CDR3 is TGTGCCAGCAGTGGAACAGGGGGCGTAATGGAGACCCAGTACTTC.

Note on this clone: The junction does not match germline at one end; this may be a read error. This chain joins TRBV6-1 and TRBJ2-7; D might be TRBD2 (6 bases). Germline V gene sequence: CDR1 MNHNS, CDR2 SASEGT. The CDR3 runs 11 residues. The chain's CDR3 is CASSEEPGLRF. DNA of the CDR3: TGTGCCAGCAGTGAAGAACCGGGACTGAGATTC.

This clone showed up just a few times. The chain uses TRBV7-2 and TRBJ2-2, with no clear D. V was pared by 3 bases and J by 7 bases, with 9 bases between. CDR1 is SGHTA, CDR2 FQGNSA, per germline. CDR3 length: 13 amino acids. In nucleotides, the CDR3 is TGTGCCAGCAGCTTTAATCGAGGCGGGGAGCTGTTTTTT. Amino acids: CASSFNRGGELFF.

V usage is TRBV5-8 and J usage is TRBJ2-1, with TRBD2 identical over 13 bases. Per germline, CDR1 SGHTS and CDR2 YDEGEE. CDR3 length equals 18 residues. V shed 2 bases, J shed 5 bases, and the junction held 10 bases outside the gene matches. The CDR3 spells CASSFTTSGRISDNEQFF. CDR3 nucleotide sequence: TGTGCCAGCAGCTTTACGACTAGCGGGAGGATTAGCGACAATGAGCAGTTCTTC. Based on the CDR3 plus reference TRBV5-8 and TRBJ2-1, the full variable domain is EAGVTQSPTHLIKTRGQQATLRCSPISGHTSVYWYQQALGLGLQFLLWYDEGEERNRGNFPPRFSGRQFPNYSSELNVNALELEDSALYLCASSFTTSGRISDNEQFFGPGTRLTVL.

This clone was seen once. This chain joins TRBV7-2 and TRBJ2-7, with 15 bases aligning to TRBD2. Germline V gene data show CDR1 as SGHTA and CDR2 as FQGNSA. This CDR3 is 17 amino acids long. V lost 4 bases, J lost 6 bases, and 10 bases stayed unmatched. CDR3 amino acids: CASSSDGGLAGGFEQYF. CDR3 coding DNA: TGTGCCAGCAGCTCGGACGGGGGACTAGCGGGAGGATTCGAGCAGTACTTC.

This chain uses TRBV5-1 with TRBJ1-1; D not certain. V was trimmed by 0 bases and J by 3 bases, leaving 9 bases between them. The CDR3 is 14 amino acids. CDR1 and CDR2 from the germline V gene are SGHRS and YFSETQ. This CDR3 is CASSLGTPDTEAFF. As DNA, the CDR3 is TGCGCCAGCAGCTTGGGGACTCCTGACACTGAAGCTTTCTTT.

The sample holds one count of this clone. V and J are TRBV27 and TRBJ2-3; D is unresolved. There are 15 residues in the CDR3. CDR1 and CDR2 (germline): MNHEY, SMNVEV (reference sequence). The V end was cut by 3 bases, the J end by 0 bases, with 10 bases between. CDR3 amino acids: CASSFSFSSTDTQYF. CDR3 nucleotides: TGTGCCAGCAGTTTTTCTTTCTCTAGCACAGATACGCAGTATTTT.

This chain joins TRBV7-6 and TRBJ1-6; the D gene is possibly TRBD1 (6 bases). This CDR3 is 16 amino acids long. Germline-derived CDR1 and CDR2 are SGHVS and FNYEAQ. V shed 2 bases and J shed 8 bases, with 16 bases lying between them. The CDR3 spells CASSLQGSGYDSPLHF. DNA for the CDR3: TGTGCCAGCAGCTTACAGGGGTCCGGCTACGATTCACCCCTCCACTTT.

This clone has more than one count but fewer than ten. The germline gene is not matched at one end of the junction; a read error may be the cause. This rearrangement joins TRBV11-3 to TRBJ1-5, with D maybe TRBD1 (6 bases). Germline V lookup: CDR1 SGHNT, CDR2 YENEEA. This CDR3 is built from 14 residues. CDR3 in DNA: TGTGCCAGCAGTATATCGGGGGGCAACCAGCCCCAGCATTTT. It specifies CASSISGGNQPQHF.

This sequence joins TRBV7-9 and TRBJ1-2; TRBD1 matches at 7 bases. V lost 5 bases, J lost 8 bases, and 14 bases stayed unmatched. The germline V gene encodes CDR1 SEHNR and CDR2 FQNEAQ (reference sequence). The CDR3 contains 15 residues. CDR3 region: CASSGRQGLLWGYTF. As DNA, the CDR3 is TGTGCCAGCAGCGGCAGACAGGGCCTCCTTTGGGGCTACACCTTC.

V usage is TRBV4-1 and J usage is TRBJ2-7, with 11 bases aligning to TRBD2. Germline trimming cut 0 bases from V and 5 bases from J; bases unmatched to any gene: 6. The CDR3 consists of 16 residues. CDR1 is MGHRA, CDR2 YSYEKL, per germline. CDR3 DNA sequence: TGCGCCAGCAGCCAAGATCTCGGACTAGCGGGCCACGAGCAGTACTTC. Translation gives CASSQDLGLAGHEQYF.

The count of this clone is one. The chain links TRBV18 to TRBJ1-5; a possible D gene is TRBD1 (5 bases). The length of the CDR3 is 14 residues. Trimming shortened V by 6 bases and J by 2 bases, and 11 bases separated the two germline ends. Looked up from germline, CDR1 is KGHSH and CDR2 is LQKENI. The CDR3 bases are TGTGCCAGCTCCATCGGGGGAGGCAATCAGCCCCAGCATTTT. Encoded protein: CASSIGGGNQPQHF.

CDR3 amino acids: CASSSGGRTEAFF. CDR3 bases: TGCGCCAGCAGCTCCGGGGGGCGAACTGAAGCTTTCTTT. The rearrangement uses TRBV5-1 and TRBJ1-1, with D perhaps matching TRBD1 (6 bases). The CDR3 is made up of 13 amino acids. V was shortened by 3 bases and J by 5 bases, with 11 bases between the two germline ends. Germline CDR1 is SGHRS and CDR2 is YFSETQ.

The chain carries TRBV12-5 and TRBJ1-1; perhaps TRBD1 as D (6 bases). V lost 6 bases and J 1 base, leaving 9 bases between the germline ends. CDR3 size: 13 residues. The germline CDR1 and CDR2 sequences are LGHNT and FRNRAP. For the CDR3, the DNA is TGTGCTAGTGGGTTGACAGGGAACACTGAAGCTTTCTTT. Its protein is CASGLTGNTEAFF.

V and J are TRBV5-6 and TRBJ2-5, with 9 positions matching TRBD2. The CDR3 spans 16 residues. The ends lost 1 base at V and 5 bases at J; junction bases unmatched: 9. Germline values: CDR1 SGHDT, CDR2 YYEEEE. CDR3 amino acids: CASSLMGSGSGETQYF. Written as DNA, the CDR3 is TGTGCCAGCAGCTTGATGGGTAGCGGGAGCGGGGAGACCCAGTACTTC.

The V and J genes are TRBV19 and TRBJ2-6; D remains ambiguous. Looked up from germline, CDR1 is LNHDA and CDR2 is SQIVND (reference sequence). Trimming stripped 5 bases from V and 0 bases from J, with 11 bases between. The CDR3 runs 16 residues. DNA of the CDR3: TGTGCCAGTAGTCCTAGTTCAGTCTCTGGGGCCAACGTCCTGACTTTC. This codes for CASSPSSVSGANVLTF.

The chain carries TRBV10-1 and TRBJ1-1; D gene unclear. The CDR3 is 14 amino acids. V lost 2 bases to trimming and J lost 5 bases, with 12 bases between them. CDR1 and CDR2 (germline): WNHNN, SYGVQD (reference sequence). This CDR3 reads CASSESSRKTEAFF. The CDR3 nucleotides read TGCGCCAGCAGTGAGAGTTCCAGGAAAACTGAAGCTTTCTTT.

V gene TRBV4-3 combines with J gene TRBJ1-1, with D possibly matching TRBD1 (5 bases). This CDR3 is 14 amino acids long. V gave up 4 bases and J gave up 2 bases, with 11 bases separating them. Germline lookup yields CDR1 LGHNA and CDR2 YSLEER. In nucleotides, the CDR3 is TGCGCCAGCAGCCGCGGGACGGCAAACACTGAAGCTTTCTTT. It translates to CASSRGTANTEAFF.

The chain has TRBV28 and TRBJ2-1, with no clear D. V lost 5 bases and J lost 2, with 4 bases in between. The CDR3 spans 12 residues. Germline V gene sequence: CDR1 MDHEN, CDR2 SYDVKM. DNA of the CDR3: TGTGCCAGCAGTCCAACCTACAATGAGCAGTTCTTC. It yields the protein CASSPTYNEQFF.

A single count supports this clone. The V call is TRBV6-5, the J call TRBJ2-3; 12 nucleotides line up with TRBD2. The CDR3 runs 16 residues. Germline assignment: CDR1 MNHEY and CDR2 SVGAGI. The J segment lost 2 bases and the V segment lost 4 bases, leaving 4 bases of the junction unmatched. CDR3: CASSLGLAGNTDTQYF. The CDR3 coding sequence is TGTGCCAGCAGTTTAGGACTAGCGGGAAACACAGATACGCAGTATTTT.

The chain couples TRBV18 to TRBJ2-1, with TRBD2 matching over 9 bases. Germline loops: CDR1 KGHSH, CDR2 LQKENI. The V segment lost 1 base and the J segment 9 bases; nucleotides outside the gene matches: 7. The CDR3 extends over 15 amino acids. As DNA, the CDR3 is TGTGCCAGCTCACCACTGGCGGGGGGGCCTTTTGAGCAGTTCTTC. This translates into CASSPLAGGPFEQFF.

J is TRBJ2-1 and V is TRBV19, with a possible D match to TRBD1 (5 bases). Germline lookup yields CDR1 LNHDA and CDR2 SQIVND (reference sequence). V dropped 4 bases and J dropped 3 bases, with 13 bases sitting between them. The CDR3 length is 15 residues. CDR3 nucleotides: TGTGCCAGTAGTACAGGGAAGGAATACTACAATGAGCAGTTCTTC. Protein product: CASSTGKEYYNEQFF.

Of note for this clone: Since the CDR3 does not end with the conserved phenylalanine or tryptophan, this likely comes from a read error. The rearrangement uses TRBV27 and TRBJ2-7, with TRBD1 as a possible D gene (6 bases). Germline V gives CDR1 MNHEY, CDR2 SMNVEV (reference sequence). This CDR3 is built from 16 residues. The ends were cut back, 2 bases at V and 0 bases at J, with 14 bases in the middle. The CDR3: CASSLKGGLYSYEQYL. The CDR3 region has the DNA TGTGCCAGCAGTTTAAAAGGGGGTTTATACTCCTACGAGCAGTACCTC.

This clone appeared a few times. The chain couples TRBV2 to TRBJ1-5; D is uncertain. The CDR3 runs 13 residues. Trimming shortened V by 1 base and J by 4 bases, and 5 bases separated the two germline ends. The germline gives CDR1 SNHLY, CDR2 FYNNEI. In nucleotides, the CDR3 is TGTGCCAGCAGTGAAGATCTAAATCAGCCCCAGCATTTT. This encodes CASSEDLNQPQHF.

The CDR3 bases are TGTGCCAGCAGCTTTTGGACTAGCGGGTTCTACAATGAGCAGTTCTTC. Translating gives CASSFWTSGFYNEQFF. The rearrangement links TRBV5-6 to TRBJ2-1, with 11 nucleotides matching TRBD2. The CDR3 loop spans 16 amino acids. The germline CDR1 and CDR2 sequences are SGHDT and YYEEEE. Trimming cost V 2 bases and J 3 bases; bases outside gene matches: 4. The entire variable domain, with the rest obtained from reference TRBV5-6 and TRBJ2-1, is as follows: DAGVTQSPTHLIKTRGQQVTLRCSPKSGHDTVSWYQQALGQGPQFIFQYYEEEERQRGNFPDRFSGHQFPNYSSELNVNALLLGDSALYLCASSFWTSGFYNEQFFGPGTRLTVL.